The entry below gives a single TCR beta chain sequence along with its context. The data stem from a study of T cell changes during pregnancy in multiple sclerosis. TCRdb's copy holds only in-frame clones and misses some; the assay was immunoSEQ multiplex PCR. The table has more than 45,000 clones, approximately 88% seen once. CDR1 SGHRS and CDR2 YFSETQ come from the germline V gene. This CDR3 is built from 15 residues. Trimming cost V 6 bases and J 4 bases, with 19 bases left between them. Sequencing was performed on CD4+ T cells from peripheral blood mononuclear cells, taken in the second trimester of pregnancy. This receptor was identified in a female donor with multiple sclerosis, enrolled in a pregnancy study. The chain couples TRBV5-1 to TRBJ1-1; tentative D call: TRBD1 (5 bases). CDR3 in amino acids: CASTPQGGRGTEAFF. DNA for the CDR3: TGCGCCAGCACCCCCCAAGGAGGGAGGGGCACTGAAGCTTTCTTT.